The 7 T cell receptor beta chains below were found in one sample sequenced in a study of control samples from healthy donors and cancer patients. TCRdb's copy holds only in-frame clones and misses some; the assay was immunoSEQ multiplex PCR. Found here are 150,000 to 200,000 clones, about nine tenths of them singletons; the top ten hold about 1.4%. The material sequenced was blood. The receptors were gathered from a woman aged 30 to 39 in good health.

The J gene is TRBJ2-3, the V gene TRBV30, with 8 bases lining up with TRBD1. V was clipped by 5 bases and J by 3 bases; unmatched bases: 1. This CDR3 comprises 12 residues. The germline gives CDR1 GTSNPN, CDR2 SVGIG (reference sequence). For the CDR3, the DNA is TGTGCCTGGGGACAGGGAACAGATACGCAGTATTTT. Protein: CAWGQGTDTQYF.

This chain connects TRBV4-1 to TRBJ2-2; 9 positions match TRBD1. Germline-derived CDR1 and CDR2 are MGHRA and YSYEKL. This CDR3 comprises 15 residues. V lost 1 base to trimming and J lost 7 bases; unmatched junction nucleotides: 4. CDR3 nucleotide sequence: TGCGCCAGCAGCCAAGGGACAGGGGAGATCGGGGAGCTGTTTTTT. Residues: CASSQGTGEIGELFF.

CDR3 protein: CASSQYNEQFF. The CDR3 nucleotides read TGTGCCAGCAGTCAATACAATGAGCAGTTCTTC. V is TRBV6-6 and J is TRBJ2-1; D not certain. CDR3 length: 11 residues. V gave up 5 bases and J gave up 4 bases, with 3 bases separating them. CDR1 and CDR2 from the germline V gene are MNHNY and SVGAGI (reference sequence).

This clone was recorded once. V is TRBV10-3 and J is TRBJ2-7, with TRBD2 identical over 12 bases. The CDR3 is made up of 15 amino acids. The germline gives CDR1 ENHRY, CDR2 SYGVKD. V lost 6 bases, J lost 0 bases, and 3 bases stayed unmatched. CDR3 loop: CAIRLAGGSSYEQYF. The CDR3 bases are TGTGCCATCAGACTAGCGGGGGGCAGCTCCTACGAGCAGTACTTC.

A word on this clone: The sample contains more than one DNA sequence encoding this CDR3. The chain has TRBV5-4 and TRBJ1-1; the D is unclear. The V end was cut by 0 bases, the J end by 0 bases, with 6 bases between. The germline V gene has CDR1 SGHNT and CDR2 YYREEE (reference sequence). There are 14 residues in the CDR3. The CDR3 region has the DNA TGTGCCAGCAGCTTGGGACTCATGAACACTGAAGCTTTCTTT. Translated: CASSLGLMNTEAFF.

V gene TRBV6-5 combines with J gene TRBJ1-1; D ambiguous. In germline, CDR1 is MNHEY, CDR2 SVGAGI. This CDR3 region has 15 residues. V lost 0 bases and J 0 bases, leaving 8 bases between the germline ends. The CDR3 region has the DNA TGTGCCAGCAGTTACTCTTCTCTCATGAACACTGAAGCTTTCTTT. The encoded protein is CASSYSSLMNTEAFF.

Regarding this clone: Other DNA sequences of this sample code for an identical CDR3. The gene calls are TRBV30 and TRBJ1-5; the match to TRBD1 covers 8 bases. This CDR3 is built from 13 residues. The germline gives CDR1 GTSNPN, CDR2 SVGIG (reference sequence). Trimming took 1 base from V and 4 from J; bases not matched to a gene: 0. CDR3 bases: TGTGCCTGGAGTGGACAGGGGAATCAGCCCCAGCATTTT. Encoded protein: CAWSGQGNQPQHF.